This T cell receptor (beta chain) was captured in a study of CD8+CD57+ T cells in acquired aplastic anemia. Overall study findings and caveats: Controls did not differ significantly from patients in CD8+ Simpson's diversity. About 30 CD8+ CDR3 sequences occurred in both the patients and the controls.

On this clonotype: Its target is not known.

Patients chosen for sequencing had CD8+CD57+ cells that had expanded, as shown by flow cytometry. Blood sampling was performed on the patients, and none of them had received therapy by then. Germline V gives CDR1 DFQATT, CDR2 SNEGSKA (reference sequence). Trimming left V 3 bases short and J 8 bases short, with 13 bases between. This CDR3 region has 13 residues. Genomic DNA, serving as template, underwent TCR beta VDJ and CDR3 profiling. TCRdb re-called the reads through MiXCR, storing one row per CDR3 protein. The table has about 160,000 distinct CDR3 sequences, 60% to 80% seen once; the top ten hold approximately 48%.

The receptor comes from a human donor with aplastic anemia. The sample taken for sequencing was sorted CD4+, CD8+, or CD8+CD57+ T cells (not recorded which) from PBMCs. The V call is TRBV20-1, the J call TRBJ2-2; a possible D gene is TRBD2 (6 bases). Written as DNA, the CDR3 is TGCAGTGCTAGTGGGCTAGCGAGGGGGGAGCTGTTTTTT. Its translation: CSASGLARGELFF.